Shown below are 25 T cell receptor beta chains from a single sample sequenced in a study of OX40 agonist ivuxolimab in advanced cancers. The data were produced by immunoSEQ multiplex PCR, yet TCRdb's version contains in-frame clones alone and is incomplete. The sample yields some 59,000 clones, roughly 90% seen once. The sequenced sample was CD4+ or CD8+ T cells sorted from blood, obtained in a trial of the OX40 agonist ivuxolimab. These receptor sequences come from an adult with an advanced solid tumor such as melanoma, head and neck, liver or kidney cancer.

The chain recombines TRBV28 with TRBJ2-1, with TRBD2 matching 11 bases. This CDR3 comprises 16 residues. With V trimmed by 3 bases and J by 4 bases, 5 bases remained unmatched. Per the germline V gene, CDR1 is MDHEN and CDR2 is SYDVKM. The CDR3 reads CASSFLTSGKYNEQFF. DNA for the CDR3: TGTGCCAGCAGTTTTTTGACTAGCGGGAAGTACAATGAGCAGTTCTTC. Full variable domain (outside the CDR3, taken from reference TRBV28 and TRBJ2-1): DVKVTQSSRYLVKRTGEKVFLECVQDMDHENMFWYRQDPGLGLRLIYFSYDVKMKEKGDIPEGYSVSREKKERFSLILESASTNQTSMYLCASSFLTSGKYNEQFFGPGTRLTVL.

A few counts support this clone. The chain combines TRBV7-6 with TRBJ2-7; TRBD1 matches 7 bases. This CDR3 is 14 amino acids long. V lost 5 bases to trimming and J lost 1 base; unmatched junction nucleotides: 5. Germline CDR1 is SGHVS and CDR2 is FNYEAQ. CDR3: CASSPRQGSYEQYF. CDR3 in DNA: TGTGCCAGCAGCCCCCGACAGGGATCCTACGAGCAGTACTTC. Supplemented by reference TRBV7-6 and TRBJ2-7, the full variable domain reads GAGVSQSPRYKVTKRGQDVALRCDPISGHVSLYWYRQALGQGPEFLTYFNYEAQQDKSGLPNDRFSAERPEGSISTLTIQRTEQRDSAMYRCASSPRQGSYEQYFGPGTRLTVT.

The gene calls are TRBV9 and TRBJ2-1, with 12 bases that match TRBD2. Trimming took 0 bases from V and 10 from J; bases not matched to a gene: 8. Per germline, CDR1 SGDLS and CDR2 YYNGEE. The CDR3 is 16 amino acids. This CDR3 is CASSVVPSGGVGEQFF. The DNA for the CDR3 is TGTGCCAGCAGCGTAGTGCCTAGCGGGGGGGTCGGCGAGCAGTTCTTC. Full variable domain (remainder filled in from reference TRBV9 and TRBJ2-1): DSGVTQTPKHLITATGQRVTLRCSPRSGDLSVYWYQQSLDQGLQFLIQYYNGEERAKGNILERFSAQQFPDLHSELNLSSLELGDSALYFCASSVVPSGGVGEQFFGPGTRLTVL.

This rearrangement joins TRBV6-1 to TRBJ2-5, with D maybe TRBD2 (6 bases). Germline CDR1 and CDR2: MNHNS and SASEGT. The CDR3 sequence is 15 residues long. Trimming removed 6 bases from V and 2 bases from J, with 16 bases in between. Here the CDR3 reads CASRGGGGGQETQYF. CDR3 sequence (DNA): TGTGCCAGCAGGGGGGGAGGAGGCGGTCAAGAGACCCAGTACTTC.

The chain uses TRBV7-2 and TRBJ2-7; D gene uncertain. The germline gives CDR1 SGHTA, CDR2 FQGNSA. The CDR3 is made up of 14 amino acids. The germline V and J ends were trimmed by 0 bases and 0 bases, with 6 bases remaining between them. This CDR3 is CASSLALASYEQYF. DNA for the CDR3: TGTGCCAGCAGCTTAGCCTTAGCCTCCTACGAGCAGTACTTC.

This sequence joins TRBV6-6 and TRBJ1-4; perhaps TRBD1 as D (6 bases). Trimming removed 2 bases at V and 8 bases at J, with 12 bases between. CDR3 length equals 14 residues. Germline CDR1 MNHNY, CDR2 SVGAGI (reference sequence). CDR3 bases: TGTGCCAGCAGTTACGGACAGACGCGGGAAAAACTGTTTTTT. Translating gives CASSYGQTREKLFF.

This clone was picked up a small number of times. The V gene is TRBV9, the J gene TRBJ1-5; unclear D gene. The V gene's germline CDR1 is SGDLS and CDR2 YYNGEE. The V and J ends lost 0 bases and 9 bases respectively, with 10 bases between them. The CDR3 is 13 residues long. CDR3 DNA sequence: TGTGCCAGCAGCGTAGATGGCGATCGGCCCCAGCATTTT. This encodes CASSVDGDRPQHF.

This chain connects TRBV5-1 to TRBJ2-2; TRBD1 agrees at 7 bases. Germline CDR1 is SGHRS and CDR2 is YFSETQ. CDR3 size: 16 residues. V shed 4 bases and J 4 bases; nucleotides not matched to a gene: 10. The CDR3 here is CASSPGTVGPTGELFF. The CDR3 DNA sequence: TGCGCCAGCAGCCCGGGGACAGTGGGACCCACCGGGGAGCTGTTTTTT.

The V call is TRBV5-6, the J call TRBJ2-1; 10 nucleotides agree with TRBD2. The CDR3 runs 14 residues. Germline lookup yields CDR1 SGHDT and CDR2 YYEEEE. The ends lost 3 bases at V and 11 bases at J; junction bases unmatched: 8. The CDR3 coding sequence is TGTGCCAGCAGCTGGGGCAGCGGGAGGGGTAAGCAGTTCTTC. Its translation: CASSWGSGRGKQFF. Full variable domain (outside the CDR3, taken from reference TRBV5-6 and TRBJ2-1): DAGVTQSPTHLIKTRGQQVTLRCSPKSGHDTVSWYQQALGQGPQFIFQYYEEEERQRGNFPDRFSGHQFPNYSSELNVNALLLGDSALYLCASSWGSGRGKQFFGPGTRLTVL.

V is TRBV27 and J is TRBJ1-5, with no clear D. Trimming stripped 10 bases from V and 1 base from J, with 17 bases between. The CDR3 has 15 amino acids. CDR1 and CDR2 (germline): MNHEY, SMNVEV (reference sequence). CDR3 nucleotide sequence: TGTGCCACCCATGGGCGGGGATTAAGCAATCAGCCCCAGCATTTT. Translation gives CATHGRGLSNQPQHF.

Here the CDR3 reads CASSQDRSGGRLEQYF. The CDR3 DNA sequence: TGCGCCAGCAGCCAAGATAGGTCGGGGGGCCGCCTGGAGCAGTACTTC. The rearrangement joins TRBV4-1 to TRBJ2-7, with a possible D match to TRBD2 (7 bases). The CDR3 totals 16 residues. Germline assignment: CDR1 MGHRA and CDR2 YSYEKL. Trimming removed 0 bases at V and 7 bases at J, with 19 bases between.

This clone appeared a single time. The chain couples TRBV6-5 to TRBJ2-1, with TRBD2 identical over 8 bases. The CDR3 contains 16 residues. Germline V CDR1 and CDR2: MNHEY, SVGAGI. V was clipped by 0 bases and J by 4 bases; unmatched bases: 5. The CDR3: CASSYSALAGYNEQFF. The CDR3 DNA sequence: TGTGCCAGCAGTTACTCGGCGCTAGCGGGTTACAATGAGCAGTTCTTC.

The gene calls are TRBV15 and TRBJ2-3, with unresolved D. With 0 bases removed from V and 0 bases from J, the gap between germline ends came to 7 bases. Germline V gene sequence: CDR1 LNHNV, CDR2 YYDKDF (reference sequence). This CDR3 region has 15 residues. The CDR3 here is CATSREPASTDTQYF. CDR3 DNA sequence: TGTGCCACCAGCAGAGAACCCGCTAGCACAGATACGCAGTATTTT. The variable domain in full, with the rest retrieved from reference TRBV15 and TRBJ2-3, is DAMVIQNPRYQVTQFGKPVTLSCSQTLNHNVMYWYQQKSSQAPKLLFHYYDKDFNNEADTPDNFQSRRPNTSFCFLDIRSPGLGDTAMYLCATSREPASTDTQYFGPGTRLTVL.

The J gene is TRBJ2-7, the V gene TRBV7-9; 8 nucleotides align to TRBD1. CDR3 length: 19 amino acids. V dropped 0 bases and J dropped 7; count of bases not matched to a gene: 20. Germline CDR1 is SEHNR and CDR2 is FQNEAQ (reference sequence). The CDR3 nucleotides read TGTGCCAGCAGCTTAGCACGGTTGGGGCGAGGGCAGGGGGCGCGGGAGCAGTACTTC. Residues: CASSLARLGRGQGAREQYF.

The chain carries TRBV6-5 and TRBJ1-2; 8 bases fit TRBD1. V lost 0 bases, J lost 7 bases, and 4 bases stayed unmatched. Germline V gene data show CDR1 as MNHEY and CDR2 as SVGAGI. CDR3 length: 14 amino acids. The CDR3 protein is CASSYSGQEGGYTF. CDR3 DNA sequence: TGTGCCAGCAGTTACTCGGGACAGGAGGGTGGCTACACCTTC.

The chain uses TRBV27 and TRBJ1-1; 8 bases fit TRBD1. The CDR3 is 16 amino acids. Germline V gene data show CDR1 as MNHEY and CDR2 as SMNVEV (reference sequence). V was clipped by 4 bases and J by 1 base; unmatched bases: 8. The CDR3 DNA sequence: TGTGCCAGCAGTTCCTGGACAGGGAACGGGAACACTGAAGCTTTCTTT. Protein sequence: CASSSWTGNGNTEAFF.

The chain combines TRBV10-2 with TRBJ2-5; a possible D gene is TRBD1 (6 bases). V shed 7 bases and J shed 4 bases, with 16 bases lying between them. This CDR3 region has 14 residues. Per the germline V gene, CDR1 is WSHSY and CDR2 is SAAADI. The CDR3 loop reads CASTPRGWGETQYF. CDR3 in DNA: TGCGCCAGCACCCCGAGGGGGTGGGGAGAGACCCAGTACTTC.

The rearrangement uses TRBV7-8 and TRBJ1-5; 12 bases match TRBD1. CDR3 length: 17 amino acids. Germline lookup yields CDR1 SGHVS and CDR2 FQNEAQ. V shed 3 bases, J shed 0 bases, and the junction held 3 bases outside the gene matches. CDR3 loop: CASSLGQGAYSNQPQHF. DNA of the CDR3: TGTGCCAGCAGCTTGGGACAGGGGGCTTATAGCAATCAGCCCCAGCATTTT.

V is TRBV7-9 and J is TRBJ2-3; no clear D gene. Germline lookup yields CDR1 SEHNR and CDR2 FQNEAQ (reference sequence). V was shortened by 2 bases and J by 4 bases, with 4 bases between the two germline ends. CDR3 length: 12 residues. CDR3 bases: TGTGCCAGCAGCTTAATACCAGATACGCAGTATTTT. Protein sequence: CASSLIPDTQYF.

This clone was counted once. This chain links TRBV11-2 with TRBJ2-2, with 9 nucleotides matching TRBD1. V lost 5 bases, J lost 1 base, and 5 bases stayed unmatched. The CDR3 extends over 16 amino acids. Germline loops: CDR1 SGHAT, CDR2 FQNNGV. CDR3 region: CASSPQDRGNTGELFF. CDR3 DNA: TGTGCCAGCAGCCCCCAGGACAGGGGGAACACCGGGGAGCTGTTTTTT.

The V gene is TRBV19, the J gene TRBJ1-1, with no clear D. This CDR3 has 13 residues. Trimming shortened V by 7 bases and J by 3 bases, and 12 bases separated the two germline ends. The germline CDR1 and CDR2 sequences are LNHDA and SQIVND (reference sequence). The CDR3 DNA is TGTGCCAGTACCCCCGGCATGTACACTGAAGCTTTCTTT. Its protein product is CASTPGMYTEAFF. The complete variable domain, with remaining parts taken from reference TRBV19 and TRBJ1-1, reads DGGITQSPKYLFRKEGQNVTLSCEQNLNHDAMYWYRQDPGQGLRLIYYSQIVNDFQKGDIAEGYSVSREKKESFPLTVTSAQKNPTAFYLCASTPGMYTEAFFGQGTRLTVV.

The gene calls are TRBV2 and TRBJ2-6; TRBD2 aligns across 7 bases. V lost 10 bases to trimming and J lost 1 base; unmatched junction nucleotides: 1. CDR1 is SNHLY, CDR2 FYNNEI, per germline. The length of the CDR3 is 13 residues. The chain's CDR3 is CATGGSGANVLTF. The CDR3 coding sequence is TGTGCCACCGGGGGGTCTGGGGCCAACGTCCTGACTTTC.

This clone was observed a single time. The junction does not match germline at one end; this may be a read error. The gene calls are TRBV7-2 and TRBJ2-4; TRBD1 matches 10 bases. The germline gives CDR1 SGHTA, CDR2 FQGNSA. The length of the CDR3 is 15 residues. CDR3 DNA: TGTGCCAGCAGCTCGGGACAGGGGCAGTTTGTTTCCCAGGACTTC. This encodes CASSSGQGQFVSQDF.

Only one count was recorded for this clone. The gene calls are TRBV11-2 and TRBJ1-2, with D hard to call. This CDR3 has 13 amino acids. Germline CDR1 SGHAT, CDR2 FQNNGV. V lost 6 bases and J lost 1, with 9 bases in between. This CDR3 reads CASSQNSNYGYTF. For the CDR3, the DNA is TGTGCCAGCAGTCAAAACAGTAACTATGGCTACACCTTC.

V gene TRBV7-2 combines with J gene TRBJ2-2; D might be TRBD2 (5 bases). From germline, CDR1 is SGHTA and CDR2 FQGNSA. The CDR3 is 13 amino acids. Trimming pared 2 bases from V and 7 bases from J, leaving 8 bases between. This CDR3 is CASSLSEGGELFF. The CDR3 DNA reads as TGTGCCAGCAGCTTAAGTGAGGGCGGGGAGCTGTTTTTT.